This entry concerns a single T cell receptor beta chain. Its antigen is as yet unknown. When ophthalmopathy did not progress within 18 months, Graves' hyperthyroidism was considered stable. This CDR3 is 15 amino acids long. The V gene lost 4 bases and the J gene lost 0 bases, with 9 bases spanning the gap. Per germline, CDR1 SNHLY and CDR2 FYNNEI. The data belong to a study of T cells in Graves' hyperthyroidism and ophthalmopathy. Whole-study findings and limits: Ophthalmopathy and stable hyperthyroidism were separated by a 13 V-J model.

TCR beta CDR3 sequences were amplified from RNA transcripts. With the HTBI primer set, the TCR CDR3 went through a first round of RT-PCR. TCRdb called the multiplex PCR reads again in MiXCR, with one record for every CDR3 protein. The sample has 550,000 to 800,000 distinct CDR3 sequences; roughly 17% are singletons. The source is a man aged 18 to 29 with Graves' hyperthyroidism. The source material was blood. This chain uses TRBV2 with TRBJ2-2; the D is unclear. DNA for the CDR3: TGTGCCAGCAGTGTTCTGAGCCCGAACACCGGGGAGCTGTTTTTT. Amino acids: CASSVLSPNTGELFF.